This T cell receptor beta chain was observed in a study of T cells after yellow fever vaccination. Germline V gene lookup returns CDR1 SGHNT and CDR2 YYREEE (reference sequence). This CDR3 has 15 residues. Losses at the gene ends were 7 bases for V and 7 bases for J; bases not matched to a gene: 10. TCRdb reprocessed the 5' RACE reads with MiXCR, giving one entry per CDR3 protein. Of around 150,000 distinct CDR3 sequences listed, more than 5.5% are singletons. Findings and limits, study-wide: Overlap between CD4 and CD8 compartments was detected for a small share of clonotypes.

This clonotype was counted at least ten times. Its antigen is as yet unknown. The sample here was CD4+ T cells sorted from PBMCs, taken 4 to 5 days after the first yellow fever vaccination. The clonotype was recovered from a man between 18 and 29 years old who received the YFV17D yellow fever vaccine. The rearrangement joins TRBV5-4 to TRBJ2-2, with TRBD1 identical over 10 bases. The CDR3 region is CASASGTGANGELFF. DNA for the CDR3: TGTGCCAGCGCCTCCGGGACAGGGGCTAACGGGGAGCTGTTTTTT.